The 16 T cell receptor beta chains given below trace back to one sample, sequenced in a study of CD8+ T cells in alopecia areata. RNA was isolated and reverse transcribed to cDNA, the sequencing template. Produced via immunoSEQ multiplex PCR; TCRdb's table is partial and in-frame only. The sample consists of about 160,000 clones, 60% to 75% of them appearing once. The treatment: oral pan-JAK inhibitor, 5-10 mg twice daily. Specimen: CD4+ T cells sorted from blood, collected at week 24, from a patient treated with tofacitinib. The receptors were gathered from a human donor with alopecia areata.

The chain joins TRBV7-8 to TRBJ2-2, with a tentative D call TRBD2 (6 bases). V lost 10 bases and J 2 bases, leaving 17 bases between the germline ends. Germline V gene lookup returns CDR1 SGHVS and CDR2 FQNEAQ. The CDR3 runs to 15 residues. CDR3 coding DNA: TGTGCCACCCGCCCCGCCGGGACTAACACCGGGGAGCTGTTTTTT. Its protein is CATRPAGTNTGELFF.

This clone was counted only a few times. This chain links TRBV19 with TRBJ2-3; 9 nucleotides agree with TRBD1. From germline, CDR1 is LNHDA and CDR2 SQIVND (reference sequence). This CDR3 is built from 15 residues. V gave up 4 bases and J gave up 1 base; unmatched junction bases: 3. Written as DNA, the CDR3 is TGTGCCAGTAGTACCCGGACAGGGGGCACAGATACGCAGTATTTT. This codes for CASSTRTGGTDTQYF.

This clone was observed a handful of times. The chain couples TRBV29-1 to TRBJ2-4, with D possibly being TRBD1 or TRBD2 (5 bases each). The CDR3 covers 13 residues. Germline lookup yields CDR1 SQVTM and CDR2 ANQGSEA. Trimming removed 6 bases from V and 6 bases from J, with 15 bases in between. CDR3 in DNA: TGCAGCGTACCCGCCGGGGCGCTAAACATTCAGTACTTC. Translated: CSVPAGALNIQYF. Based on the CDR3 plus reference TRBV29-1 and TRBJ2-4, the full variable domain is SAVISQKPSRDICQRGTSLTIQCQVDSQVTMMFWYRQQPGQSLTLIATANQGSEATYESGFVIDKFPISRPNLTFSTLTVSNMSPEDSSIYLCSVPAGALNIQYFGAGTRLSVL.

CDR3 in amino acids: CASSVRGTEAFF. The CDR3 coding sequence is TGTGCCAGCAGCGTTAGGGGCACTGAAGCTTTCTTT. The J gene is TRBJ1-1, the V gene TRBV7-9; possibly TRBD1 for D (5 bases). Germline CDR1 reads SEHNR; CDR2 reads FQNEAQ (reference sequence). This CDR3 has 12 residues. V lost 5 bases and J 4 bases, leaving 8 bases between the germline ends. Full variable domain (remainder filled in from reference TRBV7-9 and TRBJ1-1): DTGVSQNPRHKITKRGQNVTFRCDPISEHNRLYWYRQTLGQGPEFLTYFQNEAQLEKSRLLSDRFSAERPKGSFSTLEIQRTEQGDSAMYLCASSVRGTEAFFGQGTRLTVV.

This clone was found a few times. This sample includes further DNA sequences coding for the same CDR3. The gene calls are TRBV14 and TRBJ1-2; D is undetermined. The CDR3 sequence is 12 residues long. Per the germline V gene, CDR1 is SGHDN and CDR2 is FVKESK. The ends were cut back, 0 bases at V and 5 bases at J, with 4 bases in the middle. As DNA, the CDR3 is TGTGCCAGCAGCCAAGAAGCATATGGCTACACCTTC. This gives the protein CASSQEAYGYTF.

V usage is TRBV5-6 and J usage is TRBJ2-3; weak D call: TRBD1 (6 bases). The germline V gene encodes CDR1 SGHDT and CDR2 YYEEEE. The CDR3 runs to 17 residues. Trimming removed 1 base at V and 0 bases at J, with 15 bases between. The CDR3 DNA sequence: TGTGCCAGCAGCTTGTATTTGACAGGAGCTAGCACAGATACGCAGTATTTT. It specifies CASSLYLTGASTDTQYF.

CDR3 protein: CSVDGDTRGQETQYF. CDR3 coding DNA: TGCAGCGTTGATGGGGATACAAGAGGACAAGAGACCCAGTACTTC. The chain links TRBV29-1 to TRBJ2-5; D not certain. V was cut by 3 bases and J by 2 bases, with 16 bases left in between. From germline, CDR1 is SQVTM and CDR2 ANQGSEA. The CDR3 runs 15 residues.

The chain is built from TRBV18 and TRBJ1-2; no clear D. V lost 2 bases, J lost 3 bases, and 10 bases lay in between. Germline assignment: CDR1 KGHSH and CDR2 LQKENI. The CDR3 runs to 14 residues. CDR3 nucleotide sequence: TGTGCCAGCTCACCAGGATCAGGAGACTATGGCTACACCTTC. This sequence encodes CASSPGSGDYGYTF.

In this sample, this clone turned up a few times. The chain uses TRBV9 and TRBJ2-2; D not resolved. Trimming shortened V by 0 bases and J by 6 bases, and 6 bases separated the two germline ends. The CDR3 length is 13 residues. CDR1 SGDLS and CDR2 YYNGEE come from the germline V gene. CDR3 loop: CASSVGPPGELFF. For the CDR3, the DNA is TGTGCCAGCAGCGTAGGGCCCCCCGGGGAGCTGTTTTTT.

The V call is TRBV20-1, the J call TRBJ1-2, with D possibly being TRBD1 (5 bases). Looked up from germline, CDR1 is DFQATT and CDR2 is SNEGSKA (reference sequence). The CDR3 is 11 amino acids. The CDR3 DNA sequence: TGCAGCGGGCAGGGCGTAGGTGGCTACACCTTC. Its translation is CSGQGVGGYTF.

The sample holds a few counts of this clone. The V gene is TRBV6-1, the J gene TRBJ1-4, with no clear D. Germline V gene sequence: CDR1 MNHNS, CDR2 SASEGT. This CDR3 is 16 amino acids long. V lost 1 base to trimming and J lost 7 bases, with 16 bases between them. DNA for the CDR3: TGTGCCAGCAGTGAAGTATACGCCCTTGCGGGTGAAAAACTGTTTTTT. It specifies CASSEVYALAGEKLFF.

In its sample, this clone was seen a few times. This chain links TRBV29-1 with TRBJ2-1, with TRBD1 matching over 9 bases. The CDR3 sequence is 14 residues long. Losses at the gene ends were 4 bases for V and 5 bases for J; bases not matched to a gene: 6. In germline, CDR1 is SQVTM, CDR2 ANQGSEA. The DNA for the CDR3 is TGCAGCGTTGTTCGGGACAGGGTCCACAATGAGCAGTTCTTC. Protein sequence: CSVVRDRVHNEQFF.

The CDR3 coding sequence is TGTGCCAGCAGCCAAGAGGGACAGTCGCCCTCTGGGGCCAACGTCCTGACTTTC. Residues: CASSQEGQSPSGANVLTF. The chain combines TRBV4-2 with TRBJ2-6, with 7 bases fitting TRBD1. Trimming took 0 bases from V and 0 from J; bases not matched to a gene: 5. The CDR3 loop spans 18 amino acids. The germline gives CDR1 LGHNA, CDR2 YNFKEQ.

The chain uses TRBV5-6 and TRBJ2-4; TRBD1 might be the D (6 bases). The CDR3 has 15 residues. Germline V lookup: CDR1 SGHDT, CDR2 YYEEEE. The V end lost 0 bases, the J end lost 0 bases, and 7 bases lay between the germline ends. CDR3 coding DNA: TGTGCCAGCAGCTTGGGAGGGGGAGCCAAAAACATTCAGTACTTC. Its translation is CASSLGGGAKNIQYF.

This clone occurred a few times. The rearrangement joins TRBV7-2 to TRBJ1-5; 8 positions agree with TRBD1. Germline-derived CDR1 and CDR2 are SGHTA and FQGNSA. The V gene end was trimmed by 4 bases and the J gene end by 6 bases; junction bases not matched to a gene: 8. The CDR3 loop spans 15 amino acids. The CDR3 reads CASSSRAGGVQPQHF. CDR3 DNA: TGTGCCAGCAGCTCTCGGGCAGGGGGCGTTCAGCCCCAGCATTTT.

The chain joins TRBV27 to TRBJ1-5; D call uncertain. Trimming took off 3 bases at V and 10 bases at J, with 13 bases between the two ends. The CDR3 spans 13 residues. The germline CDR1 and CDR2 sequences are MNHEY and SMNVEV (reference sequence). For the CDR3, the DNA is TGTGCCAGCAGTTTGACCCTTCGGGGACCCCAGCATTTT. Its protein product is CASSLTLRGPQHF.